Listed below are T cell receptor beta chains from one sample, sequenced in a study of CDR3 diversity in severe acne. TCRdb independently ran MiXCR on the PCR reads; one entry per CDR3 protein. Counted here are over 85,000 distinct CDR3 sequences, around 56% occurring once; the ten biggest clones make up around 12%. Sequences were obtained from blood. The receptors originated from a male donor with acne. CDR3s include the opening cysteine and the closing phenylalanine or tryptophan. D genes are given only for firm matches. Size tells how often a clone was seen (once, few, many) or the class of an expanded clone, and some rows leave it out.

clone_size: .
j_call: TRBJ2-2
d_call: TRBD2
v_call: TRBV10-3
cdr3_aa: CAIRTGTTNTGELFF
cdr3_nt: TGTGCCATCAGGACCGGGACTACTAACACCGGGGAGCTGTTTTTT

clone_size: many
j_call: TRBJ2-4
d_call: TRBD2
v_call: TRBV5-6
cdr3_aa: CASASGGGGQYF
cdr3_nt: TGTGCCAGTGCCAGCGGGGGAGGGGGTCAGTACTTC

clone_size: .
j_call: TRBJ2-1
d_call: TRBD2
v_call: TRBV12-3/TRBV12-4
cdr3_aa: CASSRAWLAGPYNEQFF
cdr3_nt: TGTGCCAGCAGCCGGGCTTGGCTAGCGGGGCCCTACAATGAGCAGTTCTTC

clone_size: .
j_call: TRBJ2-1
d_call: TRBD2
v_call: TRBV27
cdr3_aa: CASSLSAGAGGGFDEQFF
cdr3_nt: TGTGCCAGCAGTTTATCGGCTGGCGCGGGAGGGGGGTTCGATGAGCAGTTCTTC

clone_size: many
j_call: TRBJ2-1
d_call: .
v_call: TRBV5-1
cdr3_aa: CASSPQGSEQFF
cdr3_nt: TGCGCCAGCAGCCCTCAGGGTAGTGAGCAGTTCTTC

clone_size: once
j_call: TRBJ2-7
d_call: TRBD2
v_call: TRBV20-1
cdr3_aa: CSANPVGLAGAEQYF
cdr3_nt: TGCAGTGCTAACCCCGTGGGACTAGCGGGAGCCGAGCAGTACTTC

clone_size: many
j_call: TRBJ1-1
d_call: TRBD1
v_call: TRBV19
cdr3_aa: CASGTGRNTEAFF
cdr3_nt: TGTGCCAGCGGGACAGGGAGGAACACTGAAGCTTTCTTT

clone_size: .
j_call: TRBJ2-7
d_call: .
v_call: TRBV7-8
cdr3_aa: CASSPGVWGLGDEQYF
cdr3_nt: TGTGCCAGCAGCCCAGGGGTTTGGGGGTTAGGGGACGAGCAGTACTTC

clone_size: few
j_call: TRBJ2-1
d_call: .
v_call: TRBV27
cdr3_aa: CASSLKGAYNEQFF
cdr3_nt: TGTGCCAGCAGTTTAAAGGGGGCCTACAATGAGCAGTTCTTC

clone_size: .
j_call: TRBJ1-1
d_call: TRBD1
v_call: TRBV6-1
cdr3_aa: CASRGDSEAFF
cdr3_nt: TGTGCCAGCAGGGGGGACAGTGAAGCTTTCTTT

clone_size: many
j_call: TRBJ1-2
d_call: TRBD1
v_call: TRBV6-4
cdr3_aa: CASSDSDRGGYTF
cdr3_nt: TGTGCCAGCAGTGACTCGGACAGGGGTGGCTACACCTTC